The 9 T cell receptor beta chains listed next were all sequenced from one sample in a study of cytotoxic CD8 clonotypes in ibrutinib-treated CLL. Assay used: immunoSEQ multiplex PCR; TCRdb lists only in-frame clones, some missing. The data contain approximately 170,000 clones, about 88% of them singletons. Material: PBMCs, obtained at disease progression, from a patient treated with ibrutinib. Every receptor here comes from a human donor with chronic lymphocytic leukemia.

The chain links TRBV18 to TRBJ2-7, with D perhaps assigned TRBD1 or TRBD2 (5 bases each). Germline-derived CDR1 and CDR2 are KGHSH and LQKENI. The CDR3 runs 14 residues. The V end was cut by 2 bases, the J end by 0 bases, with 8 bases between. As DNA, the CDR3 is TGTGCCAGCTCACCAGGGGACGGCTCCTACGAGCAGTACTTC. This gives the protein CASSPGDGSYEQYF.

This chain joins TRBV5-6 and TRBJ1-3; D is ambiguous. This CDR3 contains 16 residues. Germline loops: CDR1 SGHDT, CDR2 YYEEEE. V was cut by 3 bases and J by 0 bases, with 13 bases left in between. CDR3 sequence reads: CASSYPLSGSGNTIYF. The CDR3 DNA reads TGTGCCAGCAGCTACCCATTGTCGGGCTCTGGAAACACCATATATTTT.

This clone was seen just once. The gene calls are TRBV7-3 and TRBJ2-7, with D perhaps TRBD1 (6 bases). Per the germline V gene, CDR1 is SGHTA and CDR2 is FQGTGA. The CDR3 sequence is 16 residues long. Trimming cost V 3 bases and J 2 bases, with 17 bases left between them. This CDR3 is CASSFEGTSGTYEQYF. The CDR3 region has the DNA TGTGCCAGCAGCTTCGAAGGGACATCCGGAACCTACGAGCAGTACTTC.

The V and J genes are TRBV5-1 and TRBJ1-5, with a tentative D call TRBD1 (5 bases). V lost 9 bases and J 5 bases, leaving 15 bases between the germline ends. This CDR3 spans 13 amino acids. Germline CDR1 and CDR2: SGHRS and YFSETQ. CDR3 region: CAISTVTDQPQHF. DNA for the CDR3: TGCGCCATCTCGACAGTGACAGATCAGCCCCAGCATTTT.

The rearrangement links TRBV2 to TRBJ1-5, with D maybe TRBD1 (6 bases). Trimming pared 4 bases from V and 8 bases from J, leaving 15 bases between. This CDR3 is built from 14 residues. CDR1 and CDR2 from the germline V gene are SNHLY and FYNNEI. CDR3 residues: CASSVTGTKEPQHF. The CDR3 DNA is TGTGCCAGCAGTGTTACAGGGACGAAGGAGCCCCAGCATTTT.

V gene TRBV28 combines with J gene TRBJ1-2, with TRBD1 matching 7 bases. Germline CDR1 MDHEN, CDR2 SYDVKM. Trimming at V came to 11 bases and at J to 4 bases, leaving 10 bases not matched to a gene. This CDR3 has 13 amino acids. The CDR3 sequence: CAGGQTTGYGYTF. The CDR3 bases are TGTGCCGGGGGACAGACCACTGGCTATGGCTACACCTTC.

This clone was observed a single time. The rearrangement joins TRBV19 to TRBJ2-3; D tentatively fits TRBD1 or TRBD2 (5 bases each). The CDR3 covers 16 residues. V was pared by 6 bases and J by 7 bases, with 23 bases between. CDR1 and CDR2 from the germline V gene are LNHDA and SQIVND (reference sequence). The CDR3 sequence is CASSRTSGTRRNTQYF. DNA of the CDR3: TGTGCCAGTAGCCGTACCTCCGGGACCCGGCGAAATACGCAGTATTTT.

The genes are TRBV6-6 and TRBJ1-1; D is unclear. Germline CDR1 is MNHNY and CDR2 is SVGAGI (reference sequence). CDR3 size: 12 residues. The V end was cut by 10 bases, the J end by 3 bases, with 12 bases between. CDR3 loop: CATNRGDTEAFF. As DNA, the CDR3 is TGTGCCACAAACCGGGGTGACACTGAAGCTTTCTTT.

The CDR3 sequence: CASRPVTDTQYF. Here the CDR3 DNA reads TGTGCCAGCAGACCAGTCACAGATACGCAGTATTTT. The chain uses TRBV5-8 and TRBJ2-3; D is unclear. Germline CDR1 and CDR2: SGHTS and YDEGEE. The length of the CDR3 is 12 residues. With 5 bases removed from V and 2 bases from J, the gap between germline ends came to 6 bases.